The 17 T cell receptor beta chains below all came from one sample that was sequenced in a study of blood T cell repertoires in COVID-19. Only in-frame clones appear in the TCRdb table, and some are missing; sequencing was by immunoSEQ multiplex PCR. The table includes 350,000 to 400,000 clones, 85% to 90% detected once. The sample consisted of PBMCs or T cells enriched from blood (not recorded which). All receptors come from a woman in her 30s with acute COVID-19.

This chain uses TRBV11-3 with TRBJ1-1; 10 positions match TRBD1. Trimming cost V 5 bases and J 11 bases; bases outside gene matches: 5. The germline CDR1 and CDR2 sequences are SGHNT and YENEEA. CDR3 size: 12 residues. The CDR3 loop reads CASSDGTGEAFF. CDR3 sequence (DNA): TGTGCCAGCAGCGATGGGACAGGGGAGGCTTTCTTT.

This clone has just one count. CDR3 loop: CASSETGRRSGNTIYF. In DNA form, the CDR3 reads TGCGCCAGCAGTGAGACAGGACGGAGATCTGGAAACACCATATATTTT. The chain uses TRBV10-2 and TRBJ1-3, with a tentative D call TRBD1 (5 bases). The ends were cut back, 2 bases at V and 1 base at J, with 12 bases in the middle. The germline V gene has CDR1 WSHSY and CDR2 SAAADI. This CDR3 comprises 16 residues.

This sequence joins TRBV19 and TRBJ1-6; 12 bases are shared with TRBD1. With 3 bases clipped from V and 9 bases from J, the junction kept 3 bases outside the gene matches. Germline loops: CDR1 LNHDA, CDR2 SQIVND (reference sequence). CDR3 size: 15 residues. CDR3 in DNA: TGTGCCAGTAGTATGGGGACAGGGGGCTCTTCACCCCTCCACTTT. Residues: CASSMGTGGSSPLHF. Full variable domain (remainder filled in from reference TRBV19 and TRBJ1-6): DGGITQSPKYLFRKEGQNVTLSCEQNLNHDAMYWYRQDPGQGLRLIYYSQIVNDFQKGDIAEGYSVSREKKESFPLTVTSAQKNPTAFYLCASSMGTGGSSPLHFGNGTRLTVT.

This clone was seen at least ten times. V and J are TRBV27 and TRBJ2-1, with 10 bases aligning to TRBD2. Germline V gene sequence: CDR1 MNHEY, CDR2 SMNVEV (reference sequence). Unmatched junction bases numbered 3, after V lost 2 bases and J lost 5 bases. This CDR3 spans 15 amino acids. The CDR3 nucleotides read TGTGCCAGCAGTTTACGGCTAGCGGGGGACAATGAGCAGTTCTTC. Its translation: CASSLRLAGDNEQFF.

This clone was counted a single time. J is TRBJ1-6 and V is TRBV5-6; D perhaps matches TRBD1 (5 bases). V lost 3 bases and J lost 1, with 11 bases in between. CDR1 is SGHDT, CDR2 YYEEEE, per germline. The CDR3 is 16 residues long. The CDR3 coding sequence is TGTGCCAGCAGCTGGAGGGGCAGATCCTATAATTCACCCCTCCACTTT. Encoded protein: CASSWRGRSYNSPLHF.

On this clone: Other DNA sequences of this sample code for an identical CDR3. J is TRBJ1-1 and V is TRBV18, with D unclear. Trimming removed 3 bases at V and 1 base at J, with 6 bases between. Germline values: CDR1 KGHSH, CDR2 LQKENI. The CDR3 is 13 residues long. The CDR3 sequence is CASSPAGNTEAFF. For the CDR3, the DNA is TGTGCCAGCTCACCGGCGGGGAACACTGAAGCTTTCTTT.

The chain couples TRBV5-4 to TRBJ2-1; weak D call: TRBD2 (5 bases). V lost 4 bases and J lost 7, with 18 bases in between. The CDR3 spans 15 residues. Germline values: CDR1 SGHNT, CDR2 YYREEE (reference sequence). The CDR3 nucleotides read TGTGCCAGCAGCCAGCGGACGGCGGTTATGAATGAGCAGTTCTTC. Encoded protein: CASSQRTAVMNEQFF.

This sequence joins TRBV4-1 and TRBJ2-3; the match to TRBD1 covers 9 bases. The V gene end was trimmed by 3 bases and the J gene end by 5 bases; junction bases not matched to a gene: 6. CDR3 size: 15 residues. Per the germline V gene, CDR1 is MGHRA and CDR2 is YSYEKL. The CDR3 reads CASSQWDRVIDTQYF. DNA of the CDR3: TGCGCCAGCAGCCAGTGGGACAGGGTAATAGATACGCAGTATTTT.

The chain links TRBV5-1 to TRBJ1-1; D call uncertain. Germline V gene lookup returns CDR1 SGHRS and CDR2 YFSETQ. Trimming cost V 5 bases and J 2 bases, with 13 bases left between them. The CDR3 totals 14 residues. The CDR3 DNA reads TGCGCCAGCAGAGGATCGGGGATTAACACTGAAGCTTTCTTT. Translated: CASRGSGINTEAFF.

The rearrangement links TRBV2 to TRBJ2-3; D is unclear. The CDR3 contains 12 residues. Between the trimmed V and J ends, which lost 6 bases and 2 bases, there was a span of 6 bases. Germline-derived CDR1 and CDR2 are SNHLY and FYNNEI. The CDR3 nucleotides are TGTGCCAGCAGGGCCGACACAGATACGCAGTATTTT. Translating it yields CASRADTDTQYF. Drawing the rest from reference TRBV2 and TRBJ2-3, the complete variable domain is EPEVTQTPSHQVTQMGQEVILRCVPISNHLYFYWYRQILGQKVEFLVSFYNNEISEKSEIFDDQFSVERPDGSNFTLKIRSTKLEDSAMYFCASRADTDTQYFGPGTRLTVL.

The chain links TRBV7-3 to TRBJ1-1; D might be TRBD1 (6 bases). CDR1 SGHTA and CDR2 FQGTGA come from the germline V gene. The CDR3 has 13 residues. V gave up 0 bases and J gave up 6 bases, with 8 bases separating them. CDR3 coding DNA: TGTGCCAGCAGCTTAACGGGGGCCGCTGAAGCTTTCTTT. It yields the protein CASSLTGAAEAFF.

The genes are TRBV2 and TRBJ1-3, with D possibly TRBD1 on 6 matching bases. V gave up 8 bases and J gave up 4 bases, with 15 bases separating them. Germline V CDR1 and CDR2: SNHLY, FYNNEI. This CDR3 has 14 residues. CDR3 region: CASSGEGTGNTIYF. Here the CDR3 DNA reads TGTGCCAGCTCAGGGGAAGGGACCGGAAACACCATATATTTT. Supplemented by reference TRBV2 and TRBJ1-3, the full variable domain reads EPEVTQTPSHQVTQMGQEVILRCVPISNHLYFYWYRQILGQKVEFLVSFYNNEISEKSEIFDDQFSVERPDGSNFTLKIRSTKLEDSAMYFCASSGEGTGNTIYFGEGSWLTVV.

CDR3 sequence (DNA): TGTGCCAGCAGCTTAGTTGGGACAGGGGTTTATGGCTACACCTTC. Protein: CASSLVGTGVYGYTF. The chain links TRBV7-9 to TRBJ1-2; 10 nucleotides align to TRBD1. The V gene's germline CDR1 is SEHNR and CDR2 FQNEAQ (reference sequence). The CDR3 totals 15 residues. The ends lost 1 base at V and 5 bases at J; junction bases unmatched: 4. The full variable domain, completed using reference TRBV7-9 and TRBJ1-2, is DTGVSQNPRHKITKRGQNVTFRCDPISEHNRLYWYRQTLGQGPEFLTYFQNEAQLEKSRLLSDRFSAERPKGSFSTLEIQRTEQGDSAMYLCASSLVGTGVYGYTFGSGTRLTVV.

The chain carries TRBV7-3 and TRBJ2-1; 7 positions match TRBD2. Germline loops: CDR1 SGHTA, CDR2 FQGTGA. CDR3 length: 15 amino acids. The junction had 7 bases not matched to a gene; V was cut back by 6 bases and J by 2 bases. The CDR3 region is CASSFRGGTYNEQFF. The CDR3 DNA reads as TGTGCCAGCAGTTTCCGCGGGGGTACCTACAATGAGCAGTTCTTC.

This clone has only one observation. The junction differs from germline at one of its ends, possibly a read error. CDR3 sequence: CASTQGGLNTEAFF. For the CDR3, the DNA is TGCGCCAGCACTCAAGGGGGTCTGAACACTGAGGCTTTCTTT. V and J are TRBV5-1 and TRBJ1-1; a possible D gene is TRBD1 (6 bases). Germline values: CDR1 SGHRS, CDR2 YFSETQ. The CDR3 loop spans 14 amino acids. The entire variable domain, with the rest obtained from reference TRBV5-1 and TRBJ1-1, is as follows: KAGVTQTPRYLIKTRGQQVTLSCSPISGHRSVSWYQQTPGQGLQFLFEYFSETQRNKGNFPGRFSGRQFSNSRSEMNVSTLELGDSALYLCASTQGGLNTEAFFGQGTRLTVV.

This clone was detected only once. This sequence joins TRBV10-3 and TRBJ2-5; 9 bases agree with TRBD1. The CDR3 spans 15 residues. Losses at the gene ends were 7 bases for V and 6 bases for J; bases not matched to a gene: 12. In germline, CDR1 is ENHRY, CDR2 SYGVKD. The CDR3 region is CAITGPGQGKKTQYF. Here the CDR3 DNA reads TGTGCCATCACCGGTCCGGGACAGGGTAAAAAGACCCAGTACTTC.

The chain joins TRBV10-2 to TRBJ2-1; 12 nucleotides match TRBD2. V shed 2 bases and J 6 bases; nucleotides not matched to a gene: 2. The germline V gene has CDR1 WSHSY and CDR2 SAAADI. There are 15 residues in the CDR3. The CDR3 region has the DNA TGCGCCAGCAGTGAGAGACTAGCGGGGGTCAATGAGCAGTTCTTC. Residues: CASSERLAGVNEQFF.